What follows are 4 T cell receptor beta chains derived from one specimen sequenced in a study of T cells in localized non-small cell lung cancer. Data came from immunoSEQ multiplex PCR; TCRdb stores just in-frame clones and leaves some out. The table has some 25,000 clones, more than 85% seen once; the top ten hold over 3.5%. Sample: peripheral blood, taken before any cancer treatment. These receptors came from a female donor older than 55 with stage II squamous cell lung carcinoma.

The V and J genes are TRBV2 and TRBJ1-2, with D possibly matching TRBD1 (6 bases). The V and J ends lost 8 bases and 6 bases respectively, with 13 bases between them. CDR1 SNHLY and CDR2 FYNNEI come from the germline V gene. CDR3 length: 12 amino acids. CDR3 residues: CASLTQGNGYTF. The CDR3 coding sequence is TGTGCCAGCCTGACACAGGGTAATGGCTACACCTTC.

The rearrangement joins TRBV27 to TRBJ2-3, with 9 bases identical to TRBD1. The CDR3 is made up of 18 amino acids. V dropped 5 bases and J dropped 4; count of bases not matched to a gene: 16. Germline values: CDR1 MNHEY, CDR2 SMNVEV (reference sequence). This CDR3 is CASSPDNYRGLISDTQYF. The DNA of the CDR3 is TGTGCCAGCAGTCCGGATAATTACAGGGGGCTTATCTCAGATACGCAGTATTTT.

The V gene is TRBV6-5, the J gene TRBJ1-2; D is perhaps TRBD1 (6 bases). This CDR3 is built from 13 residues. V was trimmed by 2 bases and J by 4 bases, leaving 8 bases between them. CDR1 and CDR2 from the germline V gene are MNHEY and SVGAGI. The CDR3 reads CASSYGGGYGYTF. CDR3 in DNA: TGTGCCAGCAGTTACGGAGGGGGCTATGGCTACACCTTC.

This rearrangement joins TRBV10-3 to TRBJ2-3, with a tentative D call TRBD1 (6 bases). Deletions cut 5 bases from V and 2 bases from J, with 17 bases between. CDR1 and CDR2 from the germline V gene are ENHRY and SYGVKD. The CDR3 covers 16 residues. The CDR3 DNA follows: TGTGCCATCAGTACAGCTCGGGACATACCCACAGATACGCAGTATTTT. Encoded protein: CAISTARDIPTDTQYF.